One and the same sample provided the 2 T cell receptor beta chains below, sequenced in a study of molecular identifiers for immune sequencing clone quantification. MiXCR, applied by TCRdb to the PCR reads, yields one record per CDR3 protein. The table includes 490,000 or so distinct CDR3 sequences, about a fifth detected once. The sample taken for sequencing was naive CD8+ T cells from blood, with Jurkat cell RNA spiked in. Subset of the sample: FACS-sorted CD8+CD4-CCR7+CD45RA+ naive T cells. These TCRs come from a human donor in good health. Some libraries in this study had Jurkat cell RNA spiked in.

This clonotype appeared many times. The rearrangement joins TRBV6-6 to TRBJ1-1; a possible D gene is TRBD1 (5 bases). Between the trimmed V and J ends, which lost 7 bases and 3 bases, there was a span of 12 bases. Germline V gene lookup returns CDR1 MNHNY and CDR2 SVGAGI (reference sequence). The CDR3 length is 13 residues. The CDR3 nucleotides read TGTGCCAGCATTCGCTCGGGGGACACTGAAGCTTTCTTT. It yields the protein CASIRSGDTEAFF.

CDR3: CASRSSGRGISEQFF. DNA for the CDR3: TGTGCCAGCAGGAGTAGCGGGAGGGGTATTAGTGAGCAGTTCTTC. V usage is TRBV2 and J usage is TRBJ2-1; 11 positions agree with TRBD2. V shed 6 bases and J 9 bases; nucleotides not matched to a gene: 10. The V gene's germline CDR1 is SNHLY and CDR2 FYNNEI. The CDR3 runs 15 residues.